This passage covers 20 T cell receptor beta chains from one sample sequenced in a study of blood T cell repertoires in COVID-19. Clones were read by immunoSEQ multiplex PCR, and TCRdb kept only the in-frame ones, dropping some. The data hold over 200,000 clones, with over 80% observed a single time. Sample: peripheral blood. Receptor source: a man younger than 45 with COVID-19, enrolled during active disease.

The gene calls are TRBV19 and TRBJ1-2, with D possibly being TRBD1 (6 bases). CDR1 is LNHDA, CDR2 SQIVND, per germline (reference sequence). V gave up 4 bases and J gave up 4 bases, with 19 bases separating them. The CDR3 extends over 16 amino acids. This chain's CDR3 is CASSTPPLTGIYGYTF. The CDR3 DNA sequence: TGTGCCAGTAGTACGCCCCCACTCACAGGGATCTATGGCTACACCTTC.

As regards this clone: Germline and junction disagree at one end, which may indicate a read error. V and J are TRBV6-5 and TRBJ1-1, with D possibly matching TRBD1 (5 bases). The germline V gene has CDR1 MNHEY and CDR2 SVGAGI. This CDR3 contains 13 residues. The CDR3 bases are TGTGCCAGCAGCCAAACGACGTTGGCGGGACGTATCTTT. It codes for CASSQTTLAGRIF.

The genes are TRBV29-1 and TRBJ1-2, with TRBD1 matching over 10 bases. The CDR3 is 14 residues long. Germline loops: CDR1 SQVTM, CDR2 ANQGSEA. V shed 0 bases, J shed 4 bases, and the junction held 2 bases outside the gene matches. In nucleotides, the CDR3 is TGCAGCGTTGAAGAGGGGGACAGGGGCTATGGCTACACCTTC. Translation gives CSVEEGDRGYGYTF.

This chain links TRBV6-2 or TRBV6-3 with TRBJ2-7; TRBD2 matches at 11 bases. Germline CDR1 is MNHEY and CDR2 is SVGEGT. Losses at the gene ends were 5 bases for V and 3 bases for J; bases not matched to a gene: 9. The CDR3 is 16 amino acids. The DNA for the CDR3 is TGTGCCAGCAGTCGCTTCGGGACTAGCGGTTACTACGAGCAGTACTTC. Translating gives CASSRFGTSGYYEQYF.

The CDR3 region is CAISESTSGYTF. The CDR3 DNA reads as TGTGCCATCAGTGAGAGTACGAGTGGCTACACCTTC. V usage is TRBV10-3 and J usage is TRBJ1-2; unclear D gene. Germline V gene data show CDR1 as ENHRY and CDR2 as SYGVKD. V shed 2 bases and J shed 7 bases, with 8 bases lying between them. CDR3 length: 12 residues.

The chain has TRBV11-2 and TRBJ2-1, with 12 bases matching TRBD2. CDR1 SGHAT and CDR2 FQNNGV come from the germline V gene. The CDR3 consists of 15 residues. The J segment lost 2 bases and the V segment lost 5 bases, leaving 1 base of the junction unmatched. DNA for the CDR3: TGTGCCAGCAGCAGGACTAGCGGGGCCTACAATGAGCAGTTCTTC. Its protein is CASSRTSGAYNEQFF. Full variable domain (outside the CDR3, taken from reference TRBV11-2 and TRBJ2-1): EAGVAQSPRYKIIEKRQSVAFWCNPISGHATLYWYQQILGQGPKLLIQFQNNGVVDDSQLPKDRFSAERLKGVDSTLKIQPAKLEDSAVYLCASSRTSGAYNEQFFGPGTRLTVL.

The V gene is TRBV10-3, the J gene TRBJ2-7; TRBD1 matches at 8 bases. After removal of 7 bases from V and 4 bases from J, the junction contained 12 bases not matched to a gene. CDR3 length equals 15 residues. Germline CDR1 reads ENHRY; CDR2 reads SYGVKD. The CDR3 spells CAITEQAGGLYEQYF. DNA of the CDR3: TGTGCCATCACCGAACAGGCAGGGGGCTTATACGAGCAGTACTTC.

This clone was seen only a few times. The chain carries TRBV10-1 and TRBJ1-6; 11 positions match TRBD1. This CDR3 has 17 residues. Germline values: CDR1 WNHNN, CDR2 SYGVQD (reference sequence). Trimming at V came to 7 bases and at J to 2 bases, leaving 7 bases not matched to a gene. The CDR3 protein is CASTEGGQGAYNSPLHF. CDR3 coding DNA: TGCGCCAGCACTGAAGGGGGACAGGGGGCCTATAATTCACCCCTCCACTTT.

The J gene is TRBJ2-3, the V gene TRBV5-4; D is perhaps TRBD1 (7 bases). With 3 bases removed from V and 3 bases from J, the gap between germline ends came to 17 bases. This CDR3 region has 16 residues. Germline V gene lookup returns CDR1 SGHNT and CDR2 YYREEE (reference sequence). CDR3 in amino acids: CASSSGRGAGTDTQYF. The CDR3 nucleotides are TGTGCCAGCAGCTCCGGCAGGGGGGCCGGGACAGATACGCAGTATTTT.

This rearrangement joins TRBV2 to TRBJ2-1; tentatively, D is TRBD2 (6 bases). The CDR3 is made up of 14 amino acids. Germline loops: CDR1 SNHLY, CDR2 FYNNEI. V dropped 6 bases and J dropped 8 bases, with 17 bases sitting between them. CDR3 protein: CASRSRGGVHEQFF. As DNA, the CDR3 is TGTGCCAGCAGATCCCGCGGAGGGGTCCATGAGCAGTTCTTC.

The chain couples TRBV27 to TRBJ2-1; the D gene is possibly TRBD2 (6 bases). This CDR3 contains 14 residues. Germline CDR1 is MNHEY and CDR2 is SMNVEV (reference sequence). V lost 0 bases to trimming and J lost 6 bases, with 9 bases between them. CDR3 in amino acids: CASSLSGTVNEQFF. The CDR3 nucleotides read TGTGCCAGCAGTTTATCCGGGACTGTCAATGAGCAGTTCTTC.

The chain has TRBV4-2 and TRBJ2-7; a weak D match, TRBD2 (6 bases). V lost 0 bases and J 0 bases, leaving 12 bases between the germline ends. CDR1 and CDR2 (germline): LGHNA, YNFKEQ. CDR3 length: 16 residues. CDR3 coding DNA: TGTGCCAGCAGCCAAGATTGGGGAGGAAGCTCCTACGAGCAGTACTTC. As protein: CASSQDWGGSSYEQYF.

The CDR3, as DNA: TGTGCCAGCAGCCGGACAGGGAGGATTGTGGAGACCCAGTACTTC. Its protein is CASSRTGRIVETQYF. The chain joins TRBV3-1 (or the pseudogene TRBV3-2) to TRBJ2-5, with 8 bases lining up with TRBD1. CDR3 length equals 15 residues. Germline loops: CDR1 LGHDT, CDR2 YNNKEL (reference sequence). The junction had 9 bases not matched to a gene; V was cut back by 4 bases and J by 5 bases.

This CDR3 reads CASSPGQGAGNEQFF. DNA of the CDR3: TGTGCCAGCAGCCCAGGACAGGGGGCGGGCAATGAGCAGTTCTTC. This chain connects TRBV11-2 to TRBJ2-1, with 11 bases aligning to TRBD1. V lost 5 bases and J lost 6; bases outside the gene matches: 6. There are 15 residues in the CDR3. Germline CDR1 is SGHAT and CDR2 is FQNNGV. Complete variable domain (other parts from reference TRBV11-2 and TRBJ2-1): EAGVAQSPRYKIIEKRQSVAFWCNPISGHATLYWYQQILGQGPKLLIQFQNNGVVDDSQLPKDRFSAERLKGVDSTLKIQPAKLEDSAVYLCASSPGQGAGNEQFFGPGTRLTVL.

The genes are TRBV28 and TRBJ2-7; 8 nucleotides line up with TRBD2. J gave up 4 bases and V 6 bases, and 11 bases lay outside the gene matches. The CDR3 loop spans 15 amino acids. Germline CDR1 is MDHEN and CDR2 is SYDVKM. CDR3 sequence reads: CASRSKAGASYEQYF. CDR3 coding DNA: TGTGCCAGCAGATCAAAAGCGGGAGCGTCTTACGAGCAGTACTTC.

This clone occurred once. The chain employs TRBV7-8 and TRBJ1-5; 8 positions match TRBD1. The CDR3 sequence is 17 residues long. The trim removed 1 base at V and 7 bases at J, leaving 12 bases unmatched. Germline lookup yields CDR1 SGHVS and CDR2 FQNEAQ. CDR3 protein: CASSLVGDRFQSQPQHF. CDR3 DNA: TGTGCCAGCAGCTTAGTCGGGGACAGGTTCCAATCCCAGCCCCAGCATTTT.

The gene calls are TRBV6-2 or TRBV6-3 and TRBJ2-7, with 7 bases identical to TRBD2. Germline loops: CDR1 MNHEY, CDR2 SVGEGT. This CDR3 has 14 amino acids. Trimming cost V 6 bases and J 2 bases; bases outside gene matches: 7. This CDR3 reads CASSPRGTTYEQYF. The CDR3 DNA follows: TGTGCCAGCAGCCCGCGGGGGACTACCTACGAGCAGTACTTC.

Turning to this clone: Additional DNA sequences in this sample encode the identical CDR3. The chain joins TRBV9 to TRBJ1-1; unclear D gene. Germline V gene data show CDR1 as SGDLS and CDR2 as YYNGEE. The CDR3 spans 13 residues. The V gene lost 0 bases and the J gene lost 5 bases, with 8 bases spanning the gap. The CDR3 loop reads CASSVGGDTEAFF. CDR3 sequence (DNA): TGTGCCAGCAGCGTAGGAGGAGATACTGAAGCTTTCTTT.

V gene TRBV5-6 combines with J gene TRBJ2-1; a possible D gene is TRBD2 (6 bases). The V and J ends lost 4 bases and 3 bases respectively, with 8 bases between them. Germline V gene sequence: CDR1 SGHDT, CDR2 YYEEEE. The CDR3 spans 13 residues. In nucleotides, the CDR3 is TGTGCCAGCAGCCAGGGACTCTACAATGAGCAGTTCTTC. Amino acid sequence: CASSQGLYNEQFF.

V gene TRBV19 combines with J gene TRBJ2-7; D may be TRBD1 (5 bases). From germline, CDR1 is LNHDA and CDR2 SQIVND (reference sequence). The CDR3 length is 12 residues. V lost 5 bases, J lost 5 bases, and 10 bases lay in between. This CDR3 is CASSSSGNEQYF. The CDR3, as DNA: TGTGCCAGTAGTTCATCAGGGAACGAGCAGTACTTC.